A selection of T cell receptor beta chains follows, all from one sample in a study of CD8 T cells in ankylosing spondylitis. TCRdb ran MiXCR on the 5' RACE reads and lists one entry per CDR3 protein. The table records about 460,000 distinct CDR3 sequences, approximately 5% of them present only once. Specimen: blood, either unsorted or a sorted T cell fraction (not recorded which). The receptors were sampled from a male donor with ankylosing spondylitis. CDR3s include the opening cysteine and the closing phenylalanine or tryptophan. The D gene is left open where the match is weak. Clone size is shown for a subset of rows, as once, few, many or a class of expanded clone.

>once|NA|12|TRBJ2-7|TRBV20-1
CSASVRSGEQYF
TGCAGTGCTAGTGTGAGGTCGGGCGAGCAGTACTTC
>NA|TRBD2|14|TRBJ2-7|TRBV5-1
CASTGTSGRDEQYF
TGCGCCAGCACCGGGACTAGCGGGAGAGACGAGCAGTACTTC
>few|NA|15|TRBJ2-7|TRBV28
CASSLVGRGESEQYF
TGTGCCAGCAGTTTAGTCGGCAGGGGAGAATCCGAGCAGTACTTC
>many|NA|15|TRBJ2-6|TRBV6-2/TRBV6-3
CASSFTGLEANVLTF
TGTGCCAGCAGTTTCACGGGGCTTGAGGCCAACGTCCTGACTTTC
>many|NA|13|TRBJ2-7|TRBV5-1
CASSLGSTYEQYF
TGTGCCAGCAGTTTAGGCTCCACCTACGAGCAGTACTTC
>many|NA|13|TRBJ2-5|TRBV20-1
CSVAEAYQETQYF
TGCAGTGTGGCAGAAGCGTACCAAGAGACCCAGTACTTC
>few|NA|14|TRBJ2-5|TRBV7-2
CASSSGNRGGTQYF
TGTGCCAGCAGCTCTGGGAACAGGGGAGGGACCCAGTACTTC
>many|NA|16|TRBJ2-1|TRBV14
CASSQLAASSYNEQFF
TGTGCCAGCAGCCAGTTAGCGGCGAGCTCCTACAATGAGCAGTTCTTC
>NA|NA|14|TRBJ2-3|TRBV27
CASRPTGPGDTQYF
TGTGCCAGCAGACCCACAGGGCCCGGGGATACGCAGTATTTT
>many|TRBD1|17|TRBJ2-5|TRBV25-1
CASSDNRDRGRQETQYF
TGTGCCAGCAGTGATAACCGGGACAGGGGGCGACAAGAGACCCAGTACTTC
>many|NA|12|TRBJ2-7|TRBV28
CASERGSYEQYF
TGTGCCAGCGAACGGGGCTCCTACGAGCAGTACTTC
>NA|NA|16|TRBJ2-2|TRBV27
CASSFDEGPNPGELFF
TGTGCCAGCAGTTTTGACGAGGGTCCCAATCCCGGGGAGCTGTTTTTT
>many|NA|15|TRBJ2-5|TRBV7-8
CASSLARVRQETQYF
TGTGCCAGCAGCTTAGCGCGGGTCCGCCAAGAGACCCAGTACTTC
>many|NA|16|TRBJ2-2|TRBV5-1
CASSSGTPINTGELFF
TGCGCCAGCAGCTCCGGGACTCCTATCAACACCGGGGAGCTGTTTTTT
>many|NA|11|TRBJ2-7|TRBV5-1
CASTADYEQYF
TGCGCCAGCACGGCGGACTACGAGCAGTACTTC
>many|NA|15|TRBJ1-5|TRBV18
CASSPVPASNQPQHF
TGTGCCAGCTCACCAGTGCCCGCTAGCAATCAGCCCCAGCATTTT
>many|TRBD2|17|TRBJ2-1|TRBV10-3
CAISDRLAGVRYNEQFF
TGTGCCATCAGTGACCGACTAGCGGGAGTCCGCTACAATGAGCAGTTCTTC